This passage covers 22 T cell receptor beta chains from one sample sequenced in a study of TIL therapy for anti-PD-1-resistant metastatic lung cancer. Sequencing used immunoSEQ v3. The table came from immunoSEQ multiplex PCR; TCRdb's copy has only in-frame clones and leaves some out. The sample includes more than 90,000 clones, less than 70% of them seen just once. Time point specified: pre-treatment sample, taken before nivolumab and TIL therapy. The tumor samples were excised metastases, mostly pleural nodules or supraclavicular lymph nodes. The sequences come from tumor tissue, collected at baseline. The receptors originated from a person aged 30 to 80 with non-small cell lung cancer.

The chain joins TRBV5-6 to TRBJ2-7; D is possibly TRBD1 (5 bases). The germline gives CDR1 SGHDT, CDR2 YYEEEE. V was trimmed by 4 bases and J by 9 bases, leaving 11 bases between them. There are 11 residues in the CDR3. The CDR3 coding sequence is TGTGCCAGCAGCCGTGGGGCACTGCAGTACTTC. Translated, it gives CASSRGALQYF. The full variable domain, with the rest looked up from reference TRBV5-6 and TRBJ2-7, is DAGVTQSPTHLIKTRGQQVTLRCSPKSGHDTVSWYQQALGQGPQFIFQYYEEEERQRGNFPDRFSGHQFPNYSSELNVNALLLGDSALYLCASSRGALQYFGPGTRLTVT.

This clone occurred a few times. CDR3: CASSLRQGGSEQYF. In DNA, the CDR3 is TGTGCCAGCAGCCTCCGGCAGGGAGGTAGCGAGCAGTACTTC. The J gene is TRBJ2-7, the V gene TRBV11-1, with D tentatively TRBD2 (6 bases). The CDR3 runs 14 residues. Germline V lookup: CDR1 SGHAT, CDR2 FQDESV (reference sequence). The V and J ends lost 5 bases and 6 bases respectively, with 17 bases between them. Drawing the rest from reference TRBV11-1 and TRBJ2-7, the complete variable domain is EAEVAQSPRYKITEKSQAVAFWCDPISGHATLYWYRQILGQGPELLVQFQDESVVDDSQLPKDRFSAERLKGVDSTLKIQPAELGDSAMYLCASSLRQGGSEQYFGPGTRLTVT.

The rearrangement links TRBV3-1 (or the pseudogene TRBV3-2) to TRBJ1-2, with no clear D. V shed 0 bases and J shed 5 bases, with 4 bases lying between them. Germline CDR1 is LGHDT and CDR2 is YNNKEL (reference sequence). The CDR3 is 12 residues long. The CDR3: CASSQDRYGYTF. The CDR3 region has the DNA TGTGCCAGCAGCCAAGACAGGTATGGCTACACCTTC.

This clone was seen more than once but under ten times. The V gene is TRBV19, the J gene TRBJ1-5, with TRBD1 identical over 7 bases. J gave up 9 bases and V 7 bases, and 12 bases lay outside the gene matches. Germline lookup yields CDR1 LNHDA and CDR2 SQIVND (reference sequence). This CDR3 is 14 amino acids long. The CDR3 sequence: CASMGTAPLGPQHF. The CDR3 DNA follows: TGTGCCAGTATGGGGACAGCGCCTTTGGGGCCCCAGCATTTT.

The genes are TRBV9 and TRBJ1-3; D unclear. V was cut by 0 bases and J by 2 bases, with 6 bases left in between. The CDR3 is 14 residues long. CDR1 and CDR2 (germline): SGDLS, YYNGEE. The CDR3 sequence: CASSVGETGNTIYF. In nucleotides, the CDR3 is TGTGCCAGCAGCGTAGGGGAAACTGGAAACACCATATATTTT. The whole variable domain, filled in from reference TRBV9 and TRBJ1-3, reads DSGVTQTPKHLITATGQRVTLRCSPRSGDLSVYWYQQSLDQGLQFLIQYYNGEERAKGNILERFSAQQFPDLHSELNLSSLELGDSALYFCASSVGETGNTIYFGEGSWLTVV.

The chain has TRBV28 and TRBJ1-2; possibly TRBD1 for D (5 bases). The germline V and J ends were trimmed by 7 bases and 4 bases, with 16 bases remaining between them. The CDR3 is made up of 14 amino acids. Germline V lookup: CDR1 MDHEN, CDR2 SYDVKM. The CDR3 here is CASTPQGVGYGYTF. In nucleotides, the CDR3 is TGTGCCAGCACCCCACAAGGGGTGGGCTATGGCTACACCTTC.

J is TRBJ2-7 and V is TRBV18; 9 bases align to TRBD1. The germline V gene encodes CDR1 KGHSH and CDR2 LQKENI. V gave up 3 bases and J gave up 5 bases; unmatched junction bases: 2. The CDR3 totals 13 residues. Written as DNA, the CDR3 is TGTGCCAGCTCACCCGGACAGGGGAACGAGCAGTACTTC. Amino acid sequence: CASSPGQGNEQYF.

The J gene is TRBJ2-1, the V gene TRBV13; TRBD2 matches 9 bases. The CDR3 extends over 16 amino acids. Germline V gene sequence: CDR1 PRHDT, CDR2 FYEKMQ (reference sequence). After removal of 1 base from V and 4 bases from J, the junction contained 5 bases not matched to a gene. As DNA, the CDR3 is TGTGCCAGCAGCTTAGCGGCGGGAGGGATTTACAATGAGCAGTTCTTC. This translates into CASSLAAGGIYNEQFF. Based on the CDR3 plus reference TRBV13 and TRBJ2-1, the full variable domain is AAGVIQSPRHLIKEKRETATLKCYPIPRHDTVYWYQQGPGQDPQFLISFYEKMQSDKGSIPDRFSAQQFSDYHSELNMSSLELGDSALYFCASSLAAGGIYNEQFFGPGTRLTVL.

This chain connects TRBV28 to TRBJ2-6; the D gene is possibly TRBD2 (7 bases). Deletions cut 8 bases from V and 0 bases from J, with 11 bases between. Germline V gene sequence: CDR1 MDHEN, CDR2 SYDVKM. This CDR3 region has 15 residues. Written as DNA, the CDR3 is TGTGCCAGCCGGGGGGCGAGCTCTGGGGCCAACGTCCTGACTTTC. It encodes CASRGASSGANVLTF.

The genes are TRBV19 and TRBJ1-2; 9 bases map to TRBD1. Germline V gene sequence: CDR1 LNHDA, CDR2 SQIVND (reference sequence). Germline trimming cut 6 bases from V and 4 bases from J; bases unmatched to any gene: 3. The CDR3 extends over 13 amino acids. CDR3 sequence (DNA): TGTGCCAGTAGAAAGGACAGGGGCTATGGCTACACCTTC. It specifies CASRKDRGYGYTF.

The chain is built from TRBV7-8 and TRBJ2-7, with 10 positions matching TRBD2. Germline V gene data show CDR1 as SGHVS and CDR2 as FQNEAQ. V lost 1 base to trimming and J lost 1 base; unmatched junction nucleotides: 1. This CDR3 region has 15 residues. CDR3 sequence reads: CASSLVAGGSYEQYF. CDR3 DNA: TGTGCCAGCAGCTTAGTAGCGGGGGGTTCCTACGAGCAGTACTTC. The full variable domain, its missing parts supplied by reference TRBV7-8 and TRBJ2-7, is GAGVSQSPRYKVAKRGQDVALRCDPISGHVSLFWYQQALGQGPEFLTYFQNEAQLDKSGLPSDRFFAERPEGSVSTLKIQRTQQEDSAVYLCASSLVAGGSYEQYFGPGTRLTVT.

The chain has TRBV4-1 and TRBJ2-7; D is uncertain. V was trimmed by 0 bases and J by 0 bases, leaving 15 bases between them. The germline CDR1 and CDR2 sequences are MGHRA and YSYEKL. The CDR3 sequence is 17 residues long. The DNA of the CDR3 is TGCGCCAGCAGCCAAGATATTTCCGGCCGCTACTCCTACGAGCAGTACTTC. Translated: CASSQDISGRYSYEQYF.

The chain carries TRBV11-2 and TRBJ2-5, with D unclear. Germline V gene lookup returns CDR1 SGHAT and CDR2 FQNNGV. The ends were cut back, 4 bases at V and 4 bases at J, with 19 bases in the middle. The CDR3 has 16 residues. CDR3 loop: CASSSYPSAVRETQYF. Here the CDR3 DNA reads TGTGCCAGCAGCTCATACCCGTCGGCCGTGAGAGAGACCCAGTACTTC.

The CDR3 region has the DNA TGTGCCAGCAGCACCGGACTCGCCCATGAGCAGTTCTTC. Protein product: CASSTGLAHEQFF. This rearrangement joins TRBV5-6 to TRBJ2-1; possible D gene TRBD2, 5 bases. Germline-derived CDR1 and CDR2 are SGHDT and YYEEEE. The CDR3 runs to 13 residues. V gave up 4 bases and J gave up 8 bases, with 13 bases separating them.

This chain's CDR3 is CASVRGNEQYF. As DNA, the CDR3 is TGTGCCAGCGTGCGAGGGAACGAGCAGTACTTC. This chain uses TRBV6-5 with TRBJ2-7, with D maybe TRBD2 (5 bases). The CDR3 loop spans 11 amino acids. CDR1 and CDR2 (germline): MNHEY, SVGAGI. V was shortened by 8 bases and J by 5 bases, with 10 bases between the two germline ends.

The rearrangement joins TRBV4-3 to TRBJ2-2, with 11 nucleotides matching TRBD2. The germline V gene has CDR1 LGHNA and CDR2 YSLEER. V dropped 2 bases and J dropped 7; count of bases not matched to a gene: 6. The length of the CDR3 is 16 residues. The CDR3 region has the DNA TGCGCCAGCAGCCAATTTAGCGGGGGGGCCGTCGGGGAGCTGTTTTTT. Its protein product is CASSQFSGGAVGELFF.

This clone has only one observation. V and J are TRBV28 and TRBJ2-5; no definite D call. V was shortened by 3 bases and J by 4 bases, with 3 bases between the two germline ends. Germline CDR1 and CDR2: MDHEN and SYDVKM. This CDR3 has 11 residues. This chain's CDR3 is CASSFRETQYF. The CDR3, as DNA: TGTGCCAGCAGTTTCCGAGAGACCCAGTACTTC.

This chain joins TRBV24-1 and TRBJ2-3; D may be TRBD2 (5 bases). This CDR3 comprises 12 residues. CDR1 and CDR2 from the germline V gene are KGHDR and SFDVKD. V lost 8 bases, J lost 1 base, and 6 bases lay in between. In DNA, the CDR3 is TGTGCCACCAACGGGGGCACAGATACGCAGTATTTT. Residues: CATNGGTDTQYF.

The V call is TRBV7-2, the J call TRBJ2-1, with no clear D. V lost 8 bases and J 3 bases, leaving 11 bases between the germline ends. Germline-derived CDR1 and CDR2 are SGHTA and FQGNSA. CDR3 length equals 13 residues. CDR3 DNA: TGTGCCAGCTTAATATCCAACTACAATGAGCAGTTCTTC. It translates to CASLISNYNEQFF.

V and J are TRBV19 and TRBJ2-2; D might be TRBD1 or TRBD2, each matching 6 bases. Germline CDR1 reads LNHDA; CDR2 reads SQIVND (reference sequence). V was shortened by 3 bases and J by 4 bases, with 9 bases between the two germline ends. CDR3 length: 14 residues. This CDR3 reads CASSIRGVTGELFF. CDR3 bases: TGTGCCAGTAGTATTAGGGGGGTCACCGGGGAGCTGTTTTTT. The whole variable domain, filled in from reference TRBV19 and TRBJ2-2, reads DGGITQSPKYLFRKEGQNVTLSCEQNLNHDAMYWYRQDPGQGLRLIYYSQIVNDFQKGDIAEGYSVSREKKESFPLTVTSAQKNPTAFYLCASSIRGVTGELFFGEGSRLTVL.

CDR3 amino acids: CASAAGLGPETQYF. CDR3 bases: TGTGCCAGCGCGGCGGGACTAGGGCCAGAGACCCAGTACTTC. The rearrangement joins TRBV7-2 to TRBJ2-5; 8 nucleotides agree with TRBD2. CDR1 and CDR2 from the germline V gene are SGHTA and FQGNSA. The trim removed 8 bases at V and 4 bases at J, leaving 9 bases unmatched. The CDR3 has 14 residues.

The genes are TRBV12-3 or TRBV12-4 and TRBJ1-2; D remains ambiguous. The CDR3 totals 12 residues. The V gene lost 3 bases and the J gene lost 8 bases, with 10 bases spanning the gap. The CDR3 is CASSFTSTGYTF. In DNA form, the CDR3 reads TGTGCCAGCAGTTTTACATCGACAGGCTACACCTTC.